Below are 23 T cell receptor beta chains sequenced from a single sample in a study of neurological immune-mediated disorders. TCRdb re-called the 5' RACE reads through MiXCR, storing one row per CDR3 protein. This table holds approximately 100,000 distinct CDR3 sequences, under 4.5% found once. The source material was PBMCs. These receptors were taken from a woman in her 50s with multiple sclerosis.

This clonotype was recorded at least ten times. The J gene is TRBJ1-1, the V gene TRBV6-1; 10 nucleotides match TRBD1. The CDR3 loop spans 14 amino acids. Germline CDR1 and CDR2: MNHNS and SASEGT. The V segment lost 10 bases and the J segment 4 bases; nucleotides outside the gene matches: 9. The DNA of the CDR3 is TGTGCCACGACAGGGGGCTTCGACGGCACTGAAGCTTTCTTT. Encoded protein: CATTGGFDGTEAFF.

The sample holds many counts of this clonotype. This chain connects TRBV27 to TRBJ2-7, with a weak D call TRBD2 (5 bases). The V and J ends lost 5 bases and 0 bases respectively, with 14 bases between them. There are 15 residues in the CDR3. Per the germline V gene, CDR1 is MNHEY and CDR2 is SMNVEV (reference sequence). CDR3 sequence reads: CASSIGPTSSYEQYF. For the CDR3, the DNA is TGTGCCAGCAGTATTGGGCCCACTAGCTCCTACGAGCAGTACTTC.

Ten or more counts support this clonotype. The chain uses TRBV21-1 and TRBJ1-1; no check of the table's D call, TRBD1, against the DNA was made. TRBV21-1 is deemed a pseudogene. CDR3 length equals 16 residues. For the CDR3, the DNA is TGTGCCAGCAGCAAAGGAGTCAGGGGGCGGTACACTGAAGCTTTCTTT. Translation gives CASSKGVRGRYTEAFF.

This clonotype has ten or more counts. The chain recombines TRBV7-6 with TRBJ2-3; D may be TRBD2 (6 bases). The CDR3 extends over 13 amino acids. Germline CDR1 and CDR2: SGHVS and FNYEAQ. V was pared by 3 bases and J by 3 bases, with 7 bases between. The CDR3, as DNA: TGTGCCAGCAGCTTTGGGGGGACAGATACGCAGTATTTT. It yields the protein CASSFGGTDTQYF.

The table lists this clonotype with many counts. One end of the junction is discordant with germline, which a read error may explain. The rearrangement uses TRBV12-3 or TRBV12-4 and TRBJ2-5; TRBD2 might be the D (5 bases). The CDR3 loop spans 13 amino acids. CDR3 in amino acids: CASSLSSDSTSQF. The CDR3 DNA reads as TGTGCCAGCAGTTTAAGCTCGGACTCGACAAGTCAGTTC.

The table lists this clonotype with many counts. This chain connects TRBV6-5 to TRBJ1-2, with D perhaps matching TRBD1 (6 bases). The germline gives CDR1 MNHEY, CDR2 SVGAGI. Trimming took off 2 bases at V and 8 bases at J, with 12 bases between the two ends. CDR3 size: 13 residues. The CDR3 sequence: CASSYAGARGYTF. DNA for the CDR3: TGTGCCAGCAGTTACGCGGGGGCTAGAGGCTACACCTTC.

This clonotype was seen at least ten times. The chain is built from TRBV6-2 or TRBV6-3 and TRBJ2-1, with a weak D call TRBD2 (7 bases). V was trimmed by 5 bases and J by 4 bases, leaving 21 bases between them. The CDR3 is made up of 17 amino acids. The germline V gene has CDR1 MNHEY and CDR2 SVGEGT. The CDR3 DNA reads TGTGCCAGCAGTGCCGAATCTGGCGGGGGCCCATACAATGAGCAGTTCTTC. Its protein product is CASSAESGGGPYNEQFF.

This clonotype showed up many times. CDR3 protein: CSARSVWGADTQYF. CDR3 DNA: TGCAGTGCCCGCTCCGTCTGGGGCGCAGATACGCAGTATTTT. V usage is TRBV20-1 and J usage is TRBJ2-3; a possible D gene is TRBD1 (5 bases). Germline V gene sequence: CDR1 DFQATT, CDR2 SNEGSKA (reference sequence). The CDR3 runs to 14 residues. V was cut by 6 bases and J by 4 bases, with 17 bases left in between.

A few counts support this clonotype. This sequence may be a read error, since a much larger clone differs from it by one base. The chain combines TRBV5-1 with TRBJ1-5; D possibly corresponds to TRBD1 (5 bases). The CDR3 contains 15 residues. The germline V gene encodes CDR1 SGHRS and CDR2 YFSETQ. CDR3 protein: CASSLWGNSNQHQHF. The DNA for the CDR3 is TGCGCCAGCAGCTTGTGGGGGAATAGCAATCAGCACCAGCATTTT.

This clonotype was found many times. The genes are TRBV6-2 or TRBV6-3 and TRBJ2-1, with D tentatively TRBD1 or TRBD2 (5 bases each). This CDR3 comprises 16 residues. Germline V lookup: CDR1 MNHEY, CDR2 SVGEGT. V was cut by 6 bases and J by 5 bases, with 20 bases left in between. The CDR3 here is CASRLNRDPRHNEQFF. The CDR3 coding sequence is TGTGCCAGCAGACTCAACCGGGACCCACGACACAATGAGCAGTTCTTC.

This clonotype has only a few counts. The gene calls are TRBV27 and TRBJ2-1, with 8 bases that match TRBD1. There are 14 residues in the CDR3. Germline V gene sequence: CDR1 MNHEY, CDR2 SMNVEV (reference sequence). After removal of 5 bases from V and 8 bases from J, the junction contained 8 bases not matched to a gene. This CDR3 is CASSPTTGEDEQFF. The CDR3 nucleotides are TGTGCCAGCAGTCCCACGACAGGGGAGGATGAGCAGTTCTTC.

This clonotype occurred many times. This rearrangement joins TRBV7-6 to TRBJ2-3; no clear D. V gave up 5 bases and J gave up 3 bases, with 12 bases separating them. The CDR3 is 14 residues long. CDR1 and CDR2 from the germline V gene are SGHVS and FNYEAQ. CDR3 residues: CASSPGSRTDTQYF. The CDR3 DNA reads TGTGCCAGCAGCCCTGGGTCTAGGACAGATACGCAGTATTTT.

This clonotype was seen at least ten times. CDR3 bases: TGCGCCAGCAGCCCTCAAGGATTAGAATCACCCCTCCACTTT. It translates to CASSPQGLESPLHF. The genes are TRBV5-1 and TRBJ1-6, with no clear D. V was shortened by 4 bases and J by 10 bases, with 15 bases between the two germline ends. From germline, CDR1 is SGHRS and CDR2 YFSETQ. This CDR3 comprises 14 residues.

This clonotype has at least ten counts. The rearrangement links TRBV7-2 to TRBJ1-5; TRBD1 matches 10 bases. This CDR3 is built from 15 residues. The junction had 3 bases not matched to a gene; V was cut back by 5 bases and J by 2 bases. Looked up from germline, CDR1 is SGHTA and CDR2 is FQGNSA. In nucleotides, the CDR3 is TGTGCCAGCAGCCCCGGGACAGGGGGCAATCAGCCCCAGCATTTT. Residues: CASSPGTGGNQPQHF.

This clonotype was found many times. The chain carries TRBV6-5 and TRBJ1-2, with D possibly matching TRBD1 (5 bases). The CDR3 extends over 17 amino acids. From germline, CDR1 is MNHEY and CDR2 SVGAGI. V lost 4 bases and J 1 base, leaving 19 bases between the germline ends. CDR3 region: CASSFGAYQNNNYGYTF. The CDR3 coding sequence is TGTGCCAGCAGTTTCGGGGCCTACCAAAACAATAACTATGGCTACACCTTC.

This clonotype was recorded at least ten times. The chain combines TRBV20-1 with TRBJ2-1; the match to TRBD2 covers 7 bases. This CDR3 has 12 amino acids. V lost 2 bases to trimming and J lost 5 bases; unmatched junction nucleotides: 0. CDR1 and CDR2 (germline): DFQATT, SNEGSKA (reference sequence). CDR3 loop: CSARLADNEQFF. DNA for the CDR3: TGCAGTGCTAGACTAGCGGACAATGAGCAGTTCTTC.

This clonotype showed up many times. This chain uses TRBV7-2 with TRBJ1-3; 7 bases fit TRBD1. Trimming cost V 1 base and J 0 bases; bases outside gene matches: 3. The CDR3 is 16 residues long. The germline gives CDR1 SGHTA, CDR2 FQGNSA. CDR3 nucleotides: TGTGCCAGCAGCTTAGGAGGGACAGTCTCTGGAAACACCATATATTTT. The encoded protein is CASSLGGTVSGNTIYF. The whole variable domain, filled in from reference TRBV7-2 and TRBJ1-3, reads GAGVSQSPSNKVTEKGKDVELRCDPISGHTALYWYRQSLGQGLEFLIYFQGNSAPDKSGLPSDRFSAERTGGSVSTLTIQRTQQEDSAVYLCASSLGGTVSGNTIYFGEGSWLTVV.

There are many counts of this clonotype. This sequence joins TRBV4-3 and TRBJ1-4; TRBD1 matches 8 bases. Germline V gene sequence: CDR1 LGHNA, CDR2 YSLEER. Losses at the gene ends were 5 bases for V and 0 bases for J; bases not matched to a gene: 2. The CDR3 has 15 residues. CDR3 sequence reads: CASSGQGATNEKLFF. DNA of the CDR3: TGCGCCAGCAGCGGACAGGGTGCAACTAATGAAAAACTGTTTTTT.

This clonotype was seen at least ten times. This chain links TRBV7-9 with TRBJ2-3, with a tentative D call TRBD2 (5 bases). The CDR3 spans 15 residues. V was cut by 5 bases and J by 1 base, with 13 bases left in between. Germline V gene sequence: CDR1 SEHNR, CDR2 FQNEAQ (reference sequence). CDR3 sequence reads: CASSPALARTDTQYF. The CDR3 nucleotides read TGTGCCAGCAGCCCCGCGCTAGCACGCACAGATACGCAGTATTTT.

The rearrangement links TRBV11-2 to TRBJ2-1, with 7 nucleotides matching TRBD2. The CDR3 covers 13 residues. Trimming took 4 bases from V and 10 from J; bases not matched to a gene: 7. CDR1 is SGHAT, CDR2 FQNNGV, per germline. CDR3 residues: CASSSELADEQFF. CDR3 coding DNA: TGTGCCAGCAGCTCCGAGCTAGCGGACGAGCAGTTCTTC.

This clonotype has a count of ten or more. This rearrangement joins TRBV20-1 to TRBJ1-6, with no clear D. Germline-derived CDR1 and CDR2 are DFQATT and SNEGSKA (reference sequence). The CDR3 totals 15 residues. V was clipped by 5 bases and J by 6 bases, with 17 bases between them. CDR3 protein: CSALLTSAANSPLHF. DNA for the CDR3: TGCAGTGCTCTTCTGACTAGCGCAGCTAATTCACCCCTCCACTTT.

This clonotype was detected many times. This chain joins TRBV7-9 and TRBJ2-7; D possibly corresponds to TRBD2 (5 bases). Germline-derived CDR1 and CDR2 are SEHNR and FQNEAQ (reference sequence). Trimming pared 5 bases from V and 2 bases from J, leaving 13 bases between. The CDR3 totals 14 residues. CDR3 in amino acids: CASSGVGAPYEQYF. The CDR3 nucleotides read TGTGCCAGCAGCGGCGTGGGAGCCCCCTACGAGCAGTACTTC. Combining the CDR3 with reference TRBV7-9 and TRBJ2-7 gives the whole variable domain DTGVSQNPRHKITKRGQNVTFRCDPISEHNRLYWYRQTLGQGPEFLTYFQNEAQLEKSRLLSDRFSAERPKGSFSTLEIQRTEQGDSAMYLCASSGVGAPYEQYFGPGTRLTVT.

The chain combines TRBV18 with TRBJ2-7; D tentatively reads TRBD1 or TRBD2 (5 bases each). Trimming shortened V by 3 bases and J by 2 bases, and 14 bases separated the two germline ends. The CDR3 runs 15 residues. Looked up from germline, CDR1 is KGHSH and CDR2 is LQKENI. DNA of the CDR3: TGTGCCAGCTCACCCCTCTCCGGGGCCGCCTACGAGCAGTACTTC. This translates into CASSPLSGAAYEQYF.